The rows below give T cell receptor beta chains drawn from one sample of a study of T cell responses to AZD1222 COVID-19 vaccine. Profiling relied on immunoSEQ multiplex PCR, and the TCRdb table lists in-frame clones only, not all of them. The data hold about 140,000 clones, with 80% to 95% observed a single time. The sequences come from peripheral blood, collected 28 days after the second AZD1222 dose. All receptors derive from an adult who received the AZD1222 COVID-19 vaccine. Both conserved end residues are part of each CDR3. The D gene is left open where the match is weak. Where a row states a size, it is once, few, many or the class of an expanded clone; other rows omit it.

D gene	V gene	clone size	J gene	CDR3 protein	CDR3 DNA
-	TRBV28	-	TRBJ1-6	CASSLSAGPLSSPLHF	TGTGCCAGCAGTTTAAGCGCTGGACCCCTCTCCTCACCCCTCCACTTT
-	TRBV30	-	TRBJ1-6	CAWSEGNTPLHF	TGTGCCTGGAGCGAGGGGAACACGCCCCTCCACTTT
-	TRBV5-1	-	TRBJ1-4	CASSLFTGRASNEKLFF	TGCGCCAGCAGCTTATTCACAGGGAGGGCGTCTAATGAAAAACTGTTTTTT
-	TRBV19	-	TRBJ1-5	CASSITPFGNQPQHF	TGTGCCAGTAGTATAACCCCATTTGGCAATCAGCCCCAGCATTTT
-	TRBV10-3	-	TRBJ1-6	CAISEREDTSPLHF	TGTGCCATCAGTGAGAGGGAGGATACTTCACCCCTCCACTTT
TRBD2	TRBV10-2	once	TRBJ2-5	CASRTSGGMETQYF	TGCGCCAGCAGGACTAGCGGGGGGATGGAGACCCAGTACTTC
TRBD1	TRBV5-1	-	TRBJ1-4	CASSLGNTGVDEKLFF	TGCGCCAGCAGCTTGGGGAATACAGGGGTGGACGAAAAACTGTTTTTT
-	TRBV30	-	TRBJ1-5	CAWQYTGQRDQPQHF	TGTGCCTGGCAGTACACGGGACAACGCGATCAGCCCCAGCATTTT
TRBD2	TRBV7-3	-	TRBJ2-7	CASSKTSGASYEQYF	TGTGCCAGCAGCAAGACTAGCGGGGCCTCCTACGAGCAGTACTTC
-	TRBV28	-	TRBJ1-2	CASSPDSYGYTF	TGTGCCAGCAGCCCGGACAGCTATGGCTACACCTTC
-	TRBV3-1/TRBV3-2	-	TRBJ1-1	CASSLPGRRFEAFF	TGTGCCAGCAGCCTACCGGGACGAAGGTTTGAAGCTTTCTTT
-	TRBV5-4	-	TRBJ2-3	CASSLGGTSTDTQYF	TGTGCCAGCAGCTTGGGGGGAACGAGCACAGATACGCAGTATTTT
-	TRBV7-9	few	TRBJ1-2	CASSLVGGFYGYTF	TGTGCCAGCAGCTTAGTTGGGGGGTTCTATGGCTACACCTTC
-	TRBV6-5	few	TRBJ1-4	CASRSTDGEKLFF	TGTGCCAGCAGGTCGACAGACGGGGAAAAACTGTTTTTT
TRBD2	TRBV7-2	few	TRBJ2-3	CASKRGLQTDTQYF	TGTGCCAGCAAAAGGGGACTACAAACAGATACGCAGTATTTT
-	TRBV29-1	-	TRBJ2-7	CSVERSEVPYEQYF	TGCAGCGTTGAAAGGTCGGAGGTACCCTACGAGCAGTACTTC
-	TRBV19	-	TRBJ2-7	CASSISAGAYEQYF	TGTGCCAGTAGTATTTCAGCGGGCGCTTACGAGCAGTACTTC
TRBD1	TRBV7-2	-	TRBJ2-1	CASSLQGTGEYNEQFF	TGTGCCAGCAGCTTACAGGGGACAGGAGAGTACAATGAGCAGTTCTTC
-	TRBV18	-	TRBJ1-5	CASSPLENSNQPQHF	TGTGCCAGCTCACCGTTAGAGAATAGCAATCAGCCCCAGCATTTT
-	TRBV5-4	-	TRBJ1-4	CASSFTNEKLFF	TGTGCCAGCAGCTTTACTAATGAAAAACTGTTTTTT
TRBD1	TRBV19	-	TRBJ2-2	CASIKPATGPPNTGELFF	TGTGCCAGTATTAAACCCGCGACAGGGCCTCCGAACACCGGGGAGCTGTTTTTT
TRBD1	TRBV6-5	-	TRBJ1-1	CASSYSNRGGSEAFF	TGTGCCAGCAGTTACTCGAACAGGGGTGGCTCTGAAGCTTTCTTT
-	TRBV5-6	-	TRBJ1-4	CASRKRGRLGEKLFF	TGTGCCAGCAGAAAAAGAGGGCGCCTGGGAGAAAAACTGTTTTTT
-	TRBV21-1	few	TRBJ2-3	CASSTPGGGEVRREGRTDTQYF	TGTGCCAGCAGCACCCCGGGGGGGGGCGAGGTTCGGCGGGAGGGCCGGACAGATACGCAGTATTTT
-	TRBV10-1	-	TRBJ2-1	CASSQNTGVSSYNEQFF	TGCGCCAGCAGTCAAAACACCGGGGTGAGCTCCTACAATGAGCAGTTCTTC
-	TRBV3-1/TRBV3-2	-	TRBJ1-2	CASSQDFGLAALF	TGTGCCAGCAGCCAAGATTTCGGACTGGCGGCATTATTC
-	TRBV7-2	-	TRBJ2-5	CASSLERGRVGETQYF	TGTGCCAGCAGCTTAGAGAGGGGCCGGGTCGGAGAGACCCAGTACTTC
-	TRBV7-2	-	TRBJ1-1	CASGLTYTEAFF	TGTGCCAGCGGTCTGACTTACACTGAAGCTTTCTTT
TRBD1	TRBV6-1	-	TRBJ2-2	CASSERPGTAGGELFF	TGTGCCAGCAGTGAGCGGCCCGGGACAGCCGGCGGGGAGCTGTTTTTT
-	TRBV4-2	-	TRBJ1-3	CASSQLGGGTSGNTIYF	TGTGCCAGCAGCCAGTTAGGGGGGGGGACCTCTGGAAACACCATATATTTT
TRBD1	TRBV24-1	-	TRBJ2-2	CATSALTGGPGELFF	TGTGCCACCAGTGCCTTGACAGGGGGCCCCGGGGAGCTGTTTTTT
-	TRBV7-2	-	TRBJ2-1	CASSLAGVSNEQFF	TGTGCCAGCAGCTTAGCGGGAGTCTCCAATGAGCAGTTCTTC
TRBD1	TRBV19	-	TRBJ1-2	CASNEQGPRGYGYTF	TGTGCCAGTAACGAACAGGGGCCCAGGGGCTATGGCTACACCTTC
-	TRBV5-1	-	TRBJ1-4	CASSLVGGLGEKLFF	TGCGCCAGCAGCTTGGTCGGGGGGCTGGGGGAAAAACTGTTTTTT
-	TRBV24-1	-	TRBJ1-3	CATSDPGSSGNTIYF	TGTGCCACCAGTGATCCAGGAAGCTCTGGAAACACCATATATTTT
-	TRBV2	-	TRBJ2-1	CASRRTGYEQFF	TGTGCCAGCAGACGAACAGGGTATGAGCAGTTCTTC
TRBD1	TRBV28	-	TRBJ2-2	CASSLRGTGNTGELFF	TGTGCCAGCAGTTTAAGAGGGACAGGGAACACCGGGGAGCTGTTTTTT
-	TRBV12-2	-	TRBJ2-3	CASLPLSVWSTGKAPIAQYF	TGTGCAAGTCTCCCACTTTCGGTTTGGTCGACAGGGAAAGCCCCGATTGCGCAGTATTTT
-	TRBV27	-	TRBJ1-2	CASSLRGGHYGYTF	TGTGCCAGCAGTCTTCGCGGGGGGCACTATGGCTACACCTTC
TRBD1	TRBV6-6	once	TRBJ1-2	CASNRDRRYGYTF	TGTGCCAGCAACAGGGACAGAAGATATGGCTACACCTTC
-	TRBV27	-	TRBJ2-3	CASSLSLVNTDTQYF	TGTGCCAGCAGCTTGTCGCTAGTTAACACAGATACGCAGTATTTT
TRBD2	TRBV19	-	TRBJ2-2	CASSTASGRGELFF	TGTGCCAGTAGTACGGCTAGCGGTCGCGGGGAGCTGTTTTTT
-	TRBV5-1	-	TRBJ1-4	CASSPSGGKGEKLFF	TGCGCCAGCAGCCCCTCTGGGGGGAAGGGTGAAAAACTGTTTTTT
-	TRBV19	-	TRBJ2-1	CASSPGAYNEQFF	TGTGCCAGTAGTCCCGGGGCCTACAATGAGCAGTTCTTC
TRBD1	TRBV28	-	TRBJ1-3	CASSRYWGQVVSGNTIYF	TGTGCCAGCAGCCGGTATTGGGGACAGGTTGTCTCTGGAAACACCATATATTTT
-	TRBV2	-	TRBJ1-2	CASSPQGRSIRYTF	TGTGCCAGCAGTCCACAGGGTCGCTCGATTCGCTACACCTTC
-	TRBV18	-	TRBJ1-3	CASSLSQVGGNTIYF	TGTGCCAGCTCACTGTCACAGGTCGGAGGAAACACCATATATTTT
-	TRBV28	-	TRBJ1-5	CASSTPGGQPQHF	TGTGCCAGCAGTACCCCCGGGGGACAGCCCCAGCATTTT
-	TRBV3-1/TRBV3-2	-	TRBJ2-1	CASSRRLTGYEQFF	TGTGCCAGCAGCCGACGGCTAACAGGGTATGAGCAGTTCTTC
-	TRBV19	-	TRBJ2-1	CASSIVYGTNNEQFF	TGTGCCAGTAGTATAGTTTATGGGACAAATAATGAGCAGTTCTTC
-	TRBV6-1	-	TRBJ1-2	CASSEPGDKPLGYTF	TGTGCCAGCAGTGAACCTGGAGACAAGCCTCTTGGCTACACCTTC
-	TRBV7-9	-	TRBJ1-2	CASSLGGRAGNYGYTF	TGTGCCAGCAGCTTAGGAGGCAGGGCGGGTAACTATGGCTACACCTTC
TRBD2	TRBV19	-	TRBJ2-7	CASSIMSGSGTSYEQYF	TGTGCCAGTAGTATAATGAGTGGGAGCGGGACCTCCTACGAGCAGTACTTC